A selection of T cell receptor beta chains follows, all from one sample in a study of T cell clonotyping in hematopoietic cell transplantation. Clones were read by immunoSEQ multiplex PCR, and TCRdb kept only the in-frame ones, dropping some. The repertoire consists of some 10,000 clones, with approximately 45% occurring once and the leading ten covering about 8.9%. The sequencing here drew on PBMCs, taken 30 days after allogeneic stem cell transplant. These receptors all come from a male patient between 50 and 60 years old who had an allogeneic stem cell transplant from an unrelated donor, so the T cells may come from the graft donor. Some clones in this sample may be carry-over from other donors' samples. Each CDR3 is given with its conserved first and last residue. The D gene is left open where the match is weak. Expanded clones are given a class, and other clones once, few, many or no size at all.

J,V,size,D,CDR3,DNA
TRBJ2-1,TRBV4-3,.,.,CASSQRGYNEQFF,TGCGCCAGCAGCCAGCGGGGCTACAATGAGCAGTTCTTC
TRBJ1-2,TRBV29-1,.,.,CSVDRGGGYTF,TGCAGCGTTGATCGGGGAGGCGGCTACACCTTC
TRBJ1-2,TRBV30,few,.,CAWRDGYTF,TGTGCCTGGAGGGATGGCTACACCTTC
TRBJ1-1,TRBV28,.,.,CASSFGGWAEAFF,TGTGCCAGCAGTTTCGGCGGCTGGGCGGAAGCTTTCTTT
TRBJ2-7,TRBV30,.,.,CAWSVMEGEQYF,TGTGCCTGGAGCGTTATGGAGGGCGAGCAGTACTTC
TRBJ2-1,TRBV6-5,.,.,CASSYGGPTNEQLF,TGTGCCAGCAGTTACGGGGGACCAACAAATGAGCAGCTCTTC
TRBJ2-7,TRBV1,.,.,CTSSQDPQGEDEQYF,TGCACCAGCAGCCAAGATCCCCAGGGGGAGGACGAGCAGTACTTC
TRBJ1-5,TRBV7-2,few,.,CASSTRTQGGQPQHF,TGTGCCAGCAGCACACGGACGCAAGGGGGGCAGCCCCAGCATTTT
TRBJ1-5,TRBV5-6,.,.,CASSFGGLYSNQPQHF,TGTGCCAGCAGCTTTGGAGGACTCTATAGCAATCAGCCCCAGCATTTT
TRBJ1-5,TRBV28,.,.,CASTAYGNRERNQPQHF,TGTGCCAGCACCGCTTATGGAAACAGGGAGCGAAATCAGCCCCAGCATTTT
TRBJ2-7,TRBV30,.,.,CAGLGAPKGEQYF,TGTGCCGGGCTCGGGGCTCCAAAAGGGGAGCAGTACTTC
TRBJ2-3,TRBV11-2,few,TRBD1,CASSSPGQGPFSQVTQYF,TGTGCCAGCAGCTCACCGGGACAGGGCCCCTTCAGTCAGGTTACGCAGTATTTT
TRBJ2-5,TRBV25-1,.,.,CASGQETQYF,TGTGCCAGCGGCCAAGAGACCCAGTACTTC
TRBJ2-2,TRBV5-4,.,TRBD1,CASRGDREPGELFF,TGTGCCAGCAGGGGGGACAGGGAACCCGGGGAGCTGTTTTTT
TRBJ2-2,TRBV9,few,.,CASSPEGGDTGELFF,TGTGCCAGCAGCCCAGAGGGCGGAGACACCGGGGAGCTGTTTTTT
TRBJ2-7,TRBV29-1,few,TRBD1,CSVRGGGHEQYF,TGCAGCGTCCGAGGGGGCGGCCACGAGCAGTACTTC
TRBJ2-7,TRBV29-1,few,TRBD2,CSVDLAGTYEQYF,TGCAGCGTTGATCTAGCGGGGACCTACGAGCAGTACTTC
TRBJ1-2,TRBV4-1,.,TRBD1,CASSHEDRGLGGYTF,TGCGCCAGCAGCCACGAGGACAGGGGGCTCGGAGGCTACACCTTC
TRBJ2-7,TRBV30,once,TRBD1,CAWSPGQGRYEQYF,TGTGCCTGGAGCCCGGGACAGGGACGGTACGAGCAGTACTTC
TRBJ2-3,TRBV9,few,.,CASSVGGDGTQYF,TGTGCCAGCAGCGTAGGGGGGGATGGTACGCAGTATTTT
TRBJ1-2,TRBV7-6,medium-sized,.,CASSLDGGGLEGYTF,TGTGCCAGCAGCTTAGATGGAGGGGGGCTTGAAGGCTACACCTTC
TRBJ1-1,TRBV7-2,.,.,CASSPTPGVTEAFF,TGTGCCAGCAGCCCAACCCCCGGGGTGACTGAAGCTTTCTTT
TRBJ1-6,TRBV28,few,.,CASSFPNSPLHF,TGTGCCAGCAGTTTTCCCAATTCACCCCTCCACTTT
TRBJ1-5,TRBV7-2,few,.,CASSIAGTSYAPQHF,TGTGCCAGCAGCATCGCGGGGACCTCTTATGCGCCCCAGCATTTT
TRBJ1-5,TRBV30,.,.,CAWSVLLGDQPQHF,TGTGCCTGGAGTGTACTGCTGGGAGATCAGCCCCAGCATTTT
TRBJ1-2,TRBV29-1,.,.,CSAWGLGYGYTF,TGCAGCGCCTGGGGGCTAGGCTATGGCTACACCTTC